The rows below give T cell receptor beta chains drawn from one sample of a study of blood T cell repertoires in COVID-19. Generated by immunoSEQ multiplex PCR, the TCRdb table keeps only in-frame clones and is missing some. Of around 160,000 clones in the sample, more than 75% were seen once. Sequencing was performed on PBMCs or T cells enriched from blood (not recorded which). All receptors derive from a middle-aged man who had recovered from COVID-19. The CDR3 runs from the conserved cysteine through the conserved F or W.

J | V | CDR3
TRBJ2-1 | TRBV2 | CASSPKAGAEQFF
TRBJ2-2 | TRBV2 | CASGGRANTGELFF
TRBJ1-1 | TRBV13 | CASSFFLSSRGSDTEAFF
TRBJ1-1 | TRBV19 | CASRSTGRNTEAFF
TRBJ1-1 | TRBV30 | CAWGDLNTEAFF
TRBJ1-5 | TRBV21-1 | CASSARRDRVYPLGQPQHF
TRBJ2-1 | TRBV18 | CASYTSGGKNEQFF
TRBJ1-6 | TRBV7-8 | CASSLLDTPGQGNSPLHF
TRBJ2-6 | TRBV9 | CASSGRGAGANVLTF
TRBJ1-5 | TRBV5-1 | CASSLDAYSNQPQHF